The rows below give T cell receptor beta chains drawn from one sample of a study of shared T cell receptors in the human thymus. The data were produced by immunoSEQ multiplex PCR, yet TCRdb's version contains in-frame clones alone and is incomplete. The sample has some 760,000 clones, approximately 83% seen once. The same sample was also used in a study of human thymus T cells.

The sequenced sample was thymocytes. The receptors here all came from a girl under three years old with a congenital heart defect. Each CDR3 is given with its conserved first and last residue.

v_gene: TRBV6-4; j_gene: TRBJ1-5; CDR3aa: CASSLQENQPQHF
v_gene: TRBV30; j_gene: TRBJ1-2; CDR3aa: CAWTTVWDNERVFYGYTF
v_gene: TRBV29-1; j_gene: TRBJ1-1; CDR3aa: CSVSQGQGVNTEAFF
v_gene: TRBV9; j_gene: TRBJ2-1; CDR3aa: CASSPKRGQDKGESYNEQFF
v_gene: TRBV6-1; j_gene: TRBJ2-3; CDR3aa: CASSEARAERRPGTQYF
v_gene: TRBV7-2; j_gene: TRBJ1-1; CDR3aa: CASSLVPQDRVNTEAFF
v_gene: TRBV4-1; j_gene: TRBJ1-1; CDR3aa: CASSQGQNANTEAFF
v_gene: TRBV19; j_gene: TRBJ1-2; CDR3aa: CASSIDWDRGRYTF
v_gene: TRBV7-2; j_gene: TRBJ1-1; CDR3aa: CASSLAPDRPNTEAFF
v_gene: TRBV6-5; j_gene: TRBJ1-2; CDR3aa: CASSYLQGNYGYTF
v_gene: TRBV4-2; j_gene: TRBJ1-2; CDR3aa: CASSQVDRAGYTF
v_gene: TRBV28; j_gene: TRBJ2-5; CDR3aa: CASAYLKTQYF
v_gene: TRBV5-5; j_gene: TRBJ1-1; CDR3aa: CASSQEGEGNTEAFF
v_gene: TRBV6-5; j_gene: TRBJ1-1; CDR3aa: CASSYRRGGTEAFF
v_gene: TRBV5-5; j_gene: TRBJ1-5; CDR3aa: CASSLGGQVSQPQHF
v_gene: TRBV7-8; j_gene: TRBJ1-1; CDR3aa: CASSLQGLVNTEAFF
v_gene: TRBV2; j_gene: TRBJ2-1; CDR3aa: CASSERRLIKLNNEQFF
v_gene: TRBV19; j_gene: TRBJ2-7; CDR3aa: CASGTGDRVYEQYF
v_gene: TRBV14; j_gene: TRBJ1-1; CDR3aa: CASSQTRGQGASNTEAFF
v_gene: TRBV25-1; j_gene: TRBJ2-7; CDR3aa: CASSESGGLYEQYF
v_gene: TRBV11-3; j_gene: TRBJ1-5; CDR3aa: CASEVLSNQPQHF
v_gene: TRBV5-4; j_gene: TRBJ2-7; CDR3aa: CASSSRGDEQYF
v_gene: TRBV6-5; j_gene: TRBJ1-1; CDR3aa: CASSTGGNTEAFF
v_gene: TRBV5-1; j_gene: -; CDR3aa: CASSLHGLAGTYEQYF
v_gene: TRBV13; j_gene: TRBJ1-2; CDR3aa: CASSLSGITNGYTF
v_gene: TRBV30; j_gene: TRBJ1-6; CDR3aa: CAWSGGQGVRILALHF
v_gene: TRBV19; j_gene: TRBJ1-5; CDR3aa: CASTGHLNQPQHF
v_gene: TRBV7-9; j_gene: TRBJ1-2; CDR3aa: CASSLTQGQGAGYTF
v_gene: TRBV28; j_gene: TRBJ1-1; CDR3aa: CASSPGGGSEAFF
v_gene: TRBV7-7; j_gene: TRBJ2-1; CDR3aa: CASSFSHPGSSYNEQFF
v_gene: TRBV5-4; j_gene: TRBJ1-1; CDR3aa: CASSFGVTTEAFF
v_gene: TRBV29-1; j_gene: TRBJ1-1; CDR3aa: CSVDLPTAEAFF
v_gene: TRBV28; j_gene: TRBJ1-4; CDR3aa: CASSPGSLGKLFF
v_gene: TRBV4-3; j_gene: TRBJ2-3; CDR3aa: CASSQECQNTDTQYF
v_gene: TRBV7-2; j_gene: TRBJ1-2; CDR3aa: CASSRADGNYGYTF
v_gene: TRBV28; j_gene: TRBJ1-4; CDR3aa: CASSLCGGRGELTNEKLFF